Below, 5 T cell receptor beta chains from the same sample are listed, as sequenced in a study of blood T cell repertoires in COVID-19. Generated by immunoSEQ multiplex PCR, the TCRdb table keeps only in-frame clones and is missing some. The sample has roughly 120,000 clones; approximately 65% are singletons. Sequencing was performed on peripheral blood. The receptor set was obtained from a woman aged 60 to 75 with acute or convalescent COVID-19.

The chain couples TRBV29-1 to TRBJ2-5, with D tentatively TRBD1 (5 bases). The V end lost 3 bases, the J end lost 0 bases, and 8 bases lay between the germline ends. The CDR3 loop spans 13 amino acids. CDR1 is SQVTM and CDR2 is ANQGSEA in the germline V gene. In DNA form, the CDR3 reads TGCAGCGTTGATGGGGCCAACCAAGAGACCCAGTACTTC. This sequence encodes CSVDGANQETQYF.

This chain connects TRBV11-2 to TRBJ2-7, with TRBD2 matching 7 bases. CDR3 length equals 18 residues. The junction had 13 bases not matched to a gene; V was cut back by 0 bases and J by 2 bases. The germline CDR1 and CDR2 sequences are SGHAT and FQNNGV. CDR3 nucleotide sequence: TGTGCCAGCAGCTTAGATGTTAAGTGGAGCGGGAACGCCTACGAGCAGTACTTC. Its translation is CASSLDVKWSGNAYEQYF.

The V gene is TRBV5-8, the J gene TRBJ1-2, with D possibly TRBD1 on 6 matching bases. CDR1 is SGHTS and CDR2 is YDEGEE in the germline V gene. With 0 bases removed from V and 4 bases from J, the gap between germline ends came to 13 bases. CDR3 length: 15 residues. The CDR3 bases are TGTGCCAGCAGCTTGGAAGGGGGGGCTGGCTATGGCTACACCTTC. This sequence encodes CASSLEGGAGYGYTF.

The chain joins TRBV15 to TRBJ2-7; 8 positions agree with TRBD2. V gave up 8 bases and J gave up 5 bases; unmatched junction bases: 14. This CDR3 has 15 residues. Per germline, CDR1 LNHNV and CDR2 YYDKDF (reference sequence). CDR3 bases: TGTGCCACCTGGGGGGGGCGGGGGGCCAAAGACGAGCAGTACTTC. Its protein is CATWGGRGAKDEQYF. The full variable domain, with the rest looked up from reference TRBV15 and TRBJ2-7, is DAMVIQNPRYQVTQFGKPVTLSCSQTLNHNVMYWYQQKSSQAPKLLFHYYDKDFNNEADTPDNFQSRRPNTSFCFLDIRSPGLGDTAMYLCATWGGRGAKDEQYFGPGTRLTVT.

This chain connects TRBV4-2 to TRBJ1-1; 11 bases map to TRBD1. Germline V gene sequence: CDR1 LGHNA, CDR2 YNFKEQ. The V gene end was trimmed by 4 bases and the J gene end by 7 bases; junction bases not matched to a gene: 5. This CDR3 spans 14 amino acids. The DNA for the CDR3 is TGTGCCAGCAGCCCCGGACAGGGGGCGTTTGAAGCTTTCTTT. Translation: CASSPGQGAFEAFF.